What follows is one T cell receptor (beta chain) and its context. TCRdb's copy holds only in-frame clones and misses some; the assay was immunoSEQ multiplex PCR. The data contain 300,000 to 350,000 clones, 70% to 90% of them singletons. The germline gives CDR1 SGHAT, CDR2 FQDESV (reference sequence). The CDR3 is made up of 14 amino acids. V shed 2 bases, J shed 2 bases, and the junction held 1 base outside the gene matches. The record originates from a study of blood T cell repertoires in COVID-19. The V and J genes are TRBV11-1 and TRBJ2-7; 9 bases are shared with TRBD2. This TCR derives from a man aged 30 to 45 who had recovered from COVID-19. The source material was PBMCs or T cells enriched from blood (not recorded which). The CDR3 is CASSLLAGPYEQYF. The CDR3 coding sequence is TGTGCCAGCAGCTTACTAGCGGGGCCCTACGAGCAGTACTTC.